The 31 T cell receptor beta chains below come from one sample, sequenced in a study of OX40 agonist ivuxolimab in advanced cancers. Method: immunoSEQ multiplex PCR; TCRdb's copy keeps in-frame clones and lacks some. This sample has tens of thousands of clones, with around 82% found just once. The source was CD4+ or CD8+ T cells sorted from blood, collected in a trial of the OX40 agonist ivuxolimab. These receptors came from an adult with an advanced solid tumor such as melanoma, head and neck, liver or kidney cancer.

The gene calls are TRBV7-2 and TRBJ2-5, with 12 bases lining up with TRBD2. The ends lost 5 bases at V and 5 bases at J; junction bases unmatched: 9. The CDR3 sequence is 16 residues long. Germline CDR1 is SGHTA and CDR2 is FQGNSA. The CDR3 region is CASSTGLAGPEETQYF. CDR3 in DNA: TGTGCCAGCAGCACTGGACTAGCGGGGCCGGAGGAGACCCAGTACTTC.

In nucleotides, the CDR3 is TGTGCCAGTAGTTCTTATCCTGGGGCTCCAGGGGCTCCTCTCGGGAAACTGTTTTTT. It translates to CASSSYPGAPGAPLGKLFF. The V call is TRBV19, the J call TRBJ1-4, with a weak D call TRBD1 (6 bases). Germline assignment: CDR1 LNHDA and CDR2 SQIVND (reference sequence). This CDR3 contains 19 residues. The V end lost 5 bases, the J end lost 11 bases, and 33 bases lay between the germline ends. The full variable domain, completed using reference TRBV19 and TRBJ1-4, is DGGITQSPKYLFRKEGQNVTLSCEQNLNHDAMYWYRQDPGQGLRLIYYSQIVNDFQKGDIAEGYSVSREKKESFPLTVTSAQKNPTAFYLCASSSYPGAPGAPLGKLFFGSGTQLSVL.

This rearrangement joins TRBV7-3 to TRBJ1-3, with D perhaps matching TRBD1 (5 bases). The CDR3 extends over 12 amino acids. CDR1 and CDR2 from the germline V gene are SGHTA and FQGTGA. V lost 3 bases to trimming and J lost 7 bases, with 7 bases between them. The CDR3 DNA follows: TGTGCCAGCAGCTTCAAGGGGAACACCATATATTTT. This encodes CASSFKGNTIYF.

This chain joins TRBV11-3 and TRBJ2-2, with TRBD1 as a possible D gene (6 bases). CDR1 SGHNT and CDR2 YENEEA come from the germline V gene. V shed 5 bases and J shed 4 bases, with 8 bases lying between them. The CDR3 length is 13 residues. The CDR3 loop is CASSADSTGELFF. The CDR3 nucleotides read TGTGCCAGCAGCGCGGACAGCACCGGGGAGCTGTTTTTT.

V is TRBV9 and J is TRBJ1-1, with D possibly matching TRBD1 (5 bases). This CDR3 region has 15 residues. V lost 4 bases and J 1 base, leaving 14 bases between the germline ends. CDR1 is SGDLS, CDR2 YYNGEE, per germline. The CDR3 nucleotides are TGTGCCAGCAGCCCAAGGGGCAGCCAGAACACTGAAGCTTTCTTT. Its protein product is CASSPRGSQNTEAFF.

The chain uses TRBV7-2 and TRBJ2-7, with D possibly matching TRBD2 (5 bases). Germline loops: CDR1 SGHTA, CDR2 FQGNSA. The CDR3 runs to 15 residues. The V gene lost 2 bases and the J gene lost 3 bases, with 14 bases spanning the gap. CDR3 amino acids: CASSLSTSGYYEQYF. CDR3 DNA: TGTGCCAGCAGCTTAAGTACCAGCGGCTACTACGAGCAGTACTTC.

V is TRBV27 and J is TRBJ1-2; TRBD1 is a possible D gene (5 bases). The CDR3 is 14 amino acids. With 6 bases removed from V and 8 bases from J, the gap between germline ends came to 19 bases. CDR1 is MNHEY and CDR2 is SMNVEV in the germline V gene (reference sequence). This CDR3 reads CASSPRVLSRGYTF. The CDR3 DNA reads TGTGCCAGCAGCCCCAGGGTGCTATCGCGAGGCTACACCTTC.

The chain uses TRBV7-6 and TRBJ1-2, with D uncertain. V was shortened by 5 bases and J by 4 bases, with 20 bases between the two germline ends. CDR3 length: 16 amino acids. Germline V gene data show CDR1 as SGHVS and CDR2 as FNYEAQ. CDR3 coding DNA: TGTGCCAGCAGCCCAATACCCGAGGAAATGGCCTATGGCTACACCTTC. Residues: CASSPIPEEMAYGYTF.

The V gene is TRBV5-1, the J gene TRBJ2-2; 12 bases map to TRBD2. Losses at the gene ends were 0 bases for V and 6 bases for J; bases not matched to a gene: 3. The CDR3 has 16 residues. Germline V gives CDR1 SGHRS, CDR2 YFSETQ. CDR3 amino acids: CASSLATSGSAGELFF. The CDR3 DNA reads TGCGCCAGCAGCTTGGCGACTAGCGGGAGTGCCGGGGAGCTGTTTTTT.

This sequence joins TRBV5-1 and TRBJ1-1; 8 bases line up with TRBD1. Trimming at V came to 5 bases and at J to 4 bases, leaving 4 bases not matched to a gene. The V gene's germline CDR1 is SGHRS and CDR2 YFSETQ. The CDR3 consists of 13 residues. CDR3 nucleotide sequence: TGCGCCAGCAGACCGGGACAGGTCACTGAAGCTTTCTTT. Its protein is CASRPGQVTEAFF.

The chain carries TRBV7-8 and TRBJ2-3, with TRBD1 matching 8 bases. The germline CDR1 and CDR2 sequences are SGHVS and FQNEAQ. The J segment lost 2 bases and the V segment lost 5 bases, leaving 6 bases of the junction unmatched. There are 15 residues in the CDR3. Written as DNA, the CDR3 is TGTGCCAGCAGCGCACACAGGGGGTTCACAGATACGCAGTATTTT. Amino acid sequence: CASSAHRGFTDTQYF.

CDR3 in amino acids: CASSYEGRKNQPQHF. Here the CDR3 DNA reads TGTGCCAGCAGTTACGAGGGACGGAAGAATCAGCCCCAGCATTTT. The chain joins TRBV6-6 to TRBJ1-5; weak D call: TRBD1 (5 bases). V lost 2 bases and J 4 bases, leaving 12 bases between the germline ends. Germline CDR1 reads MNHNY; CDR2 reads SVGAGI (reference sequence). The CDR3 length is 15 residues.

This chain joins TRBV5-1 and TRBJ1-1, with TRBD1 identical over 9 bases. This CDR3 comprises 16 residues. Unmatched junction bases numbered 12, after V lost 4 bases and J lost 5 bases. Germline V CDR1 and CDR2: SGHRS, YFSETQ. The CDR3 nucleotides are TGCGCCAGCAGCCTAGACCCGGCCGGGACAGGGACTGAAGCTTTCTTT. Its protein is CASSLDPAGTGTEAFF.

This chain connects TRBV5-1 to TRBJ1-6, with D perhaps TRBD1 (5 bases). This CDR3 has 16 amino acids. Germline loops: CDR1 SGHRS, CDR2 YFSETQ. The V end was cut by 0 bases, the J end by 3 bases, with 10 bases between. CDR3 sequence (DNA): TGCGCCAGCAGCTTGGTCGGGGACGTCTATAATTCACCCCTCCACTTT. Amino acid sequence: CASSLVGDVYNSPLHF.

The V call is TRBV5-1, the J call TRBJ2-2; 9 nucleotides agree with TRBD1. The CDR3 extends over 15 amino acids. The trim removed 4 bases at V and 13 bases at J, leaving 14 bases unmatched. Germline CDR1 is SGHRS and CDR2 is YFSETQ. CDR3 in amino acids: CASSTTPGQGAGLFF. DNA of the CDR3: TGCGCCAGCAGCACTACGCCGGGACAGGGAGCCGGGCTGTTTTTT.

This chain uses TRBV5-1 with TRBJ2-7, with D possibly TRBD1 on 6 matching bases. Trimming left V 0 bases short and J 2 bases short, with 9 bases between. Germline CDR1 SGHRS, CDR2 YFSETQ. The CDR3 consists of 14 residues. CDR3 in amino acids: CASSLEGVPYEQYF. The DNA for the CDR3 is TGCGCCAGCAGCTTGGAGGGGGTCCCCTACGAGCAGTACTTC.

The chain is built from TRBV11-3 and TRBJ2-7; D possibly corresponds to TRBD1 (5 bases). The CDR3 contains 13 residues. Germline CDR1 SGHNT, CDR2 YENEEA. Trimming pared 1 base from V and 3 bases from J, leaving 7 bases between. CDR3 amino acids: CASSLGDSYEQYF. For the CDR3, the DNA is TGTGCCAGCAGCTTAGGCGACAGCTACGAGCAGTACTTC.

The chain has TRBV7-2 and TRBJ2-7; the match to TRBD2 covers 8 bases. The J segment lost 4 bases and the V segment lost 5 bases, leaving 10 bases of the junction unmatched. This CDR3 has 15 residues. Looked up from germline, CDR1 is SGHTA and CDR2 is FQGNSA. As DNA, the CDR3 is TGTGCCAGCAGCCGGGGGGGGCCAGAACCGTACGAGCAGTACTTC. It is translated as CASSRGGPEPYEQYF. The variable domain in full, with the rest retrieved from reference TRBV7-2 and TRBJ2-7, is GAGVSQSPSNKVTEKGKDVELRCDPISGHTALYWYRQSLGQGLEFLIYFQGNSAPDKSGLPSDRFSAERTGGSVSTLTIQRTQQEDSAVYLCASSRGGPEPYEQYFGPGTRLTVT.

This clone showed up just once. This rearrangement joins TRBV11-2 to TRBJ2-7; 11 nucleotides line up with TRBD2. The CDR3 contains 16 residues. The V and J ends lost 1 base and 2 bases, in that order; junction bases with no gene match: 4. Looked up from germline, CDR1 is SGHAT and CDR2 is FQNNGV. CDR3 in amino acids: CASSLVPLAGAYEQYF. CDR3 DNA sequence: TGTGCCAGCAGCTTAGTACCACTAGCGGGGGCCTACGAGCAGTACTTC.

V gene TRBV4-3 combines with J gene TRBJ2-5; 7 bases line up with TRBD1. Germline CDR1 is LGHNA and CDR2 is YSLEER. The CDR3 is made up of 14 amino acids. With V trimmed by 4 bases and J by 5 bases, 7 bases remained unmatched. CDR3 in amino acids: CASSRKGAAETQYF. In DNA, the CDR3 is TGCGCCAGCAGCCGAAAGGGGGCCGCGGAGACCCAGTACTTC.

The CDR3 DNA reads as TGTGCCAGCAGCTTAATTGTCGGGGGCAATGAAAAACTGTTTTTT. Protein: CASSLIVGGNEKLFF. The chain links TRBV7-2 to TRBJ1-4; D may be TRBD1 (6 bases). This CDR3 is 15 amino acids long. Germline-derived CDR1 and CDR2 are SGHTA and FQGNSA. The ends were cut back, 2 bases at V and 5 bases at J, with 12 bases in the middle.

The rearrangement joins TRBV7-8 to TRBJ2-7; 13 bases line up with TRBD2. Germline lookup yields CDR1 SGHVS and CDR2 FQNEAQ. Trimming cost V 6 bases and J 2 bases; bases outside gene matches: 7. The CDR3 length is 16 residues. The CDR3 sequence is CASSLATSGGAYEQYF. Here the CDR3 DNA reads TGTGCCAGCAGTTTGGCCACTAGCGGGGGGGCCTACGAGCAGTACTTC. The whole variable domain, remainder taken from reference TRBV7-8 and TRBJ2-7, is GAGVSQSPRYKVAKRGQDVALRCDPISGHVSLFWYQQALGQGPEFLTYFQNEAQLDKSGLPSDRFFAERPEGSVSTLKIQRTQQEDSAVYLCASSLATSGGAYEQYFGPGTRLTVT.

This chain uses TRBV5-1 with TRBJ1-1; 9 positions agree with TRBD1. The CDR3 consists of 15 residues. Germline CDR1 and CDR2: SGHRS and YFSETQ. Unmatched junction bases numbered 11, after V lost 3 bases and J lost 8 bases. CDR3 in amino acids: CASSSTGTGSKEAFF. CDR3 bases: TGCGCCAGCAGCTCAACCGGGACAGGGTCTAAAGAAGCTTTCTTT.

V and J are TRBV5-1 and TRBJ2-3, with TRBD1 matching over 9 bases. The V and J ends lost 3 bases and 2 bases, in that order; junction bases with no gene match: 10. Per the germline V gene, CDR1 is SGHRS and CDR2 is YFSETQ. The CDR3 contains 17 residues. CDR3 sequence reads: CASSSGLTGGSTDTQYF. CDR3 DNA: TGCGCCAGCAGCTCGGGCTTGACAGGGGGTTCCACAGATACGCAGTATTTT.

The V gene is TRBV4-2, the J gene TRBJ1-1; D might be TRBD1 (6 bases). Between the trimmed V and J ends, which lost 0 bases and 3 bases, there was a span of 26 bases. Germline CDR1 is LGHNA and CDR2 is YNFKEQ. The CDR3 is 20 amino acids. This CDR3 is CASSQELLMAGERADTEAFF. CDR3 sequence (DNA): TGTGCCAGCAGCCAAGAACTCCTTATGGCAGGGGAAAGAGCGGACACTGAAGCTTTCTTT.

The chain links TRBV7-9 to TRBJ2-1, with D unclear. Germline CDR1 reads SEHNR; CDR2 reads FQNEAQ (reference sequence). The CDR3 sequence is 11 residues long. Trimming stripped 2 bases from V and 8 bases from J, with 4 bases between. CDR3 DNA: TGTGCCAGCAGCTTATGGGATGAGCAGTTCTTC. As protein: CASSLWDEQFF.

J is TRBJ2-3 and V is TRBV21-1; TRBD1 is the table's D call and was not checked against the DNA. TRBV21-1 is an annotated pseudogene. This CDR3 spans 19 amino acids. The CDR3: CASSTRQAHCLRTTDTQYF. As DNA, the CDR3 is TGTGCCAGCAGCACGCGACAGGCACACTGCTTACGAACCACAGATACGCAGTATTTT.

CDR3 loop: CASSLEPSYTGELFF. The CDR3 DNA sequence: TGCGCCAGCAGCTTGGAACCCAGCTACACCGGGGAGCTGTTTTTT. This chain uses TRBV5-1 with TRBJ2-2; D not resolved. This CDR3 comprises 15 residues. V lost 0 bases and J 3 bases, leaving 9 bases between the germline ends. Germline V gene lookup returns CDR1 SGHRS and CDR2 YFSETQ.

The chain is built from TRBV28 and TRBJ1-2; no definite D call. V shed 2 bases and J shed 4 bases, with 5 bases lying between them. Germline V lookup: CDR1 MDHEN, CDR2 SYDVKM. The CDR3 runs 12 residues. The CDR3 sequence: CASSLGSYGYTF. Here the CDR3 DNA reads TGTGCCAGCAGTTTAGGCAGCTATGGCTACACCTTC.

CDR3 amino acids: CASSLGLADNEQFF. DNA of the CDR3: TGTGCCAGCAGCTTGGGACTAGCGGACAATGAGCAGTTCTTC. The V call is TRBV7-9, the J call TRBJ2-1; 11 bases match TRBD2. The CDR3 length is 14 residues. CDR1 is SEHNR, CDR2 FQNEAQ, per germline (reference sequence). The trim removed 3 bases at V and 5 bases at J, leaving 0 bases unmatched.

A few counts support this clone. The genes are TRBV6-6 and TRBJ2-7; 7 positions agree with TRBD1. In germline, CDR1 is MNHNY, CDR2 SVGAGI (reference sequence). This CDR3 comprises 16 residues. The J segment lost 0 bases and the V segment lost 4 bases, leaving 9 bases of the junction unmatched. The DNA for the CDR3 is TGTGCCAGCAGTTTACCGGGGACAGACTACTCCTACGAGCAGTACTTC. It translates to CASSLPGTDYSYEQYF.